This T cell receptor beta chain was retrieved from a study of identical twins. From the 5' RACE reads, TCRdb called clonotypes with MiXCR, one entry per CDR3 protein. Of approximately 210,000 distinct CDR3 sequences in the sample, 15% were seen once. Trimming stripped 4 bases from V and 7 bases from J, with 8 bases between. This CDR3 spans 11 amino acids. Germline V lookup: CDR1 MNHEY, CDR2 SVGAGI. A further study also used this sample, focusing on T cells expressing NK-cell markers. That source adds: Each TCR beta repertoire originated in sorted T cells that were CD3+CD56+NKG2C+, CD3+CD56+NKG2C- or CD3+CD56-NKG2C+. HCMV seropositivity characterized most of the eight sequenced donors, and seronegativity one. HCMV specificity was not established for the expanded NKG2C+ T cell clones.

This TCR was sampled from a woman aged 18 to 35 in good health. Sequenced input: CD8+ T cells sorted from blood. V gene TRBV6-5 combines with J gene TRBJ2-7, with no clear D. The DNA of the CDR3 is TGTGCCAGCAGTTTTGAGTGGGAGCAGTACTTC. Translating it yields CASSFEWEQYF.